This T cell receptor beta chain was captured by sequencing in a study of OX40 agonist ivuxolimab in advanced cancers. As for this clone: What it binds is not known.

Germline V gene data show CDR1 as SEHNR and CDR2 as FQNEAQ (reference sequence). V shed 6 bases, J shed 6 bases, and the junction held 12 bases outside the gene matches. The CDR3 length is 16 residues. Whole-study results and caveats: Blood T cells, both CD4+ and CD8+, expanded clonally by week 6 at 0.1 to 3.0 mg/kg.

The table came from immunoSEQ multiplex PCR; TCRdb's copy has only in-frame clones and leaves some out. The sample yields roughly 87,000 clones, roughly 88% seen once. The TCR comes from an adult with an advanced solid tumor such as melanoma, head and neck, liver or kidney cancer. Here the sequenced sample was CD4+ or CD8+ T cells sorted from blood, taken in a trial of the OX40 agonist ivuxolimab. This sequence joins TRBV7-9 and TRBJ1-2; TRBD1 agrees at 11 bases. In DNA, the CDR3 is TGTGCCAGCAGTTACACCGGGACAGGGGGAGGGAATGGCTACACCTTC. Its translation is CASSYTGTGGGNGYTF.